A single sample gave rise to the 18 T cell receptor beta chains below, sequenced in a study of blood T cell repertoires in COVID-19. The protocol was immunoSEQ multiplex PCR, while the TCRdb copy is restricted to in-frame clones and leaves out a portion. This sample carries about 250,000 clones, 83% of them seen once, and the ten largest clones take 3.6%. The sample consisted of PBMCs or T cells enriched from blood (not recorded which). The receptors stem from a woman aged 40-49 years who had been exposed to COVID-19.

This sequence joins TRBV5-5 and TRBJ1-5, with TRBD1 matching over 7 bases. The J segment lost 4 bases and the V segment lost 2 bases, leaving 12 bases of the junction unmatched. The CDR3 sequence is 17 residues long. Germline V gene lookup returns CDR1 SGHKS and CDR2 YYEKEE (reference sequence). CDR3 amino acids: CASSFSGQVEPNQPQHF. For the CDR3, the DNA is TGTGCCAGCAGCTTTTCAGGACAGGTCGAACCAAATCAGCCCCAGCATTTT.

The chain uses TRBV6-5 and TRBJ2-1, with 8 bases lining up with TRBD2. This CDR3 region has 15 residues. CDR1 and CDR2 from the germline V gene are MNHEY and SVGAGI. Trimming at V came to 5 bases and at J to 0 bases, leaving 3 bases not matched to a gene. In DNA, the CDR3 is TGTGCCAGCAGTCTCAGCGGGGGCTCCTACAATGAGCAGTTCTTC. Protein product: CASSLSGGSYNEQFF.

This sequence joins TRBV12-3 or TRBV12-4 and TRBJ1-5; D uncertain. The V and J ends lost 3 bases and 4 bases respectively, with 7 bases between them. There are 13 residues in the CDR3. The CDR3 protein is CASSFYTNQPQHF. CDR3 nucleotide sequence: TGTGCCAGCAGTTTTTACACGAATCAGCCCCAGCATTTT.

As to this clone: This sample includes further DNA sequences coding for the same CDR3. CDR3 in DNA: TGCGCCAGCAGCCAAGATACAGGGCGGGGGACTGAAGCTTTCTTT. It is translated as CASSQDTGRGTEAFF. The J gene is TRBJ1-1, the V gene TRBV4-3, with D possibly being TRBD1 (6 bases). Germline assignment: CDR1 LGHNA and CDR2 YSLEER. The CDR3 length is 15 residues. Deletions cut 0 bases from V and 5 bases from J, with 13 bases between.

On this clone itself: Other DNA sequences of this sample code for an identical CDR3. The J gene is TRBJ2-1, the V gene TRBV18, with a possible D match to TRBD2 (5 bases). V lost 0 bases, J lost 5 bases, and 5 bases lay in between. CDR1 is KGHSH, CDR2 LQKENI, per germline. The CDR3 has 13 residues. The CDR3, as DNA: TGTGCCAGCTCACCACCGGGAGACAATGAGCAGTTCTTC. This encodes CASSPPGDNEQFF. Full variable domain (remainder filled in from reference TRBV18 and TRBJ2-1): NAGVMQNPRHLVRRRGQEARLRCSPMKGHSHVYWYRQLPEEGLKFMVYLQKENIIDESGMPKERFSAEFPKEGPSILRIQQVVRGDSAAYFCASSPPGDNEQFFGPGTRLTVL.

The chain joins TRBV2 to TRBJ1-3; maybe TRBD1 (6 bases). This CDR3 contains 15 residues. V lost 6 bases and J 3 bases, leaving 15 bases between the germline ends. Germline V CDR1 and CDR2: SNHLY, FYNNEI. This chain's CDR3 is CASRAQGVFGNTIYF. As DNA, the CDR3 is TGTGCCAGCAGGGCACAGGGAGTGTTTGGAAACACCATATATTTT.

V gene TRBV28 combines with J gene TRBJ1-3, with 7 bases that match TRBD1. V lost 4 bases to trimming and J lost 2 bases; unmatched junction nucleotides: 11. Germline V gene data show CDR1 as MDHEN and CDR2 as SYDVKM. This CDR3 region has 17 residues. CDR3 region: CASSSPATGSAGNTIYF. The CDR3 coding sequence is TGTGCCAGCAGTTCCCCCGCGACAGGGTCGGCTGGAAACACCATATATTTT.

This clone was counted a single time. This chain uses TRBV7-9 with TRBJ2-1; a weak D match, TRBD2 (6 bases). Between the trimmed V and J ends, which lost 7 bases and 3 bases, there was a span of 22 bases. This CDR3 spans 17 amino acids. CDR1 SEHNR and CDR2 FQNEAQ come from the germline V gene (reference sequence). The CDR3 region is CASTLLGLAGIYNEQFF. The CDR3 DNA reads TGTGCCAGCACCCTTCTTGGCTTGGCGGGGATCTACAATGAGCAGTTCTTC.

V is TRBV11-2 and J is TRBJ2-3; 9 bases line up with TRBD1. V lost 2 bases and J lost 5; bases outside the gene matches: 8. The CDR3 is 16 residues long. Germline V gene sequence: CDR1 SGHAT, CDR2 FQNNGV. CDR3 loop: CASSLSTGGVGDTQYF. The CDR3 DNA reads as TGTGCCAGCAGCTTATCGACAGGGGGGGTAGGAGATACGCAGTATTTT.

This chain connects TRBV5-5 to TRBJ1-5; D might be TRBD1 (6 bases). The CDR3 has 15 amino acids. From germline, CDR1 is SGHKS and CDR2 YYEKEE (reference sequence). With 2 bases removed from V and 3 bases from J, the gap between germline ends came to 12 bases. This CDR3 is CASSFLQGSNQPQHF. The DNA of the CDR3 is TGTGCCAGCAGCTTTCTACAGGGATCCAATCAGCCCCAGCATTTT.

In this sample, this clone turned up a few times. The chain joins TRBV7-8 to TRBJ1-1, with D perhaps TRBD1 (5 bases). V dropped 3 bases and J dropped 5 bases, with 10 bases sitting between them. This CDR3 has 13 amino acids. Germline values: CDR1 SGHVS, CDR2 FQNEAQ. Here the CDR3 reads CASSFLGGTEAFF. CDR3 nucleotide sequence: TGTGCCAGCAGCTTTCTCGGGGGGACTGAAGCTTTCTTT.

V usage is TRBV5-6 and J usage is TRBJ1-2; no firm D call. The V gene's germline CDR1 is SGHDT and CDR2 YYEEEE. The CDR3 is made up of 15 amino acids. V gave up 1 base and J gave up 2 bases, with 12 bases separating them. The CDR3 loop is CASSLRGQRNYGYTF. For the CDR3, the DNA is TGTGCCAGCAGCTTGCGGGGTCAGAGGAACTATGGCTACACCTTC.

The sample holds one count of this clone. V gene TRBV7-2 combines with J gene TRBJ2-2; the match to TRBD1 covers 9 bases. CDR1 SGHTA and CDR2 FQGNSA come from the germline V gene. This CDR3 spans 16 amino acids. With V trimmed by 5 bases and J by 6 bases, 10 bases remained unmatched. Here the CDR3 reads CASSPQGATNPGELFF. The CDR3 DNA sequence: TGTGCCAGCAGCCCACAGGGGGCGACGAATCCCGGGGAGCTGTTTTTT.

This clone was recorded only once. The CDR3 sequence is CASSFGRSSYNEQFF. CDR3 coding DNA: TGTGCCAGCAGTTTTGGGAGGAGCTCCTACAATGAGCAGTTCTTC. This chain joins TRBV7-2 and TRBJ2-1; D may be TRBD2 (6 bases). Looked up from germline, CDR1 is SGHTA and CDR2 is FQGNSA. Trimming removed 6 bases from V and 0 bases from J, with 12 bases in between. The CDR3 contains 15 residues.

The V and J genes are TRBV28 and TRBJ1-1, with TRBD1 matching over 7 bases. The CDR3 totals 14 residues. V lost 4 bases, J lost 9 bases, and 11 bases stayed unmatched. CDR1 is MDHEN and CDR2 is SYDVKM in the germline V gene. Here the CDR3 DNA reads TGTGCCAGCAGTTCGGGACAGCCACAAGAAAAAGCTTTCTTT. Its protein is CASSSGQPQEKAFF. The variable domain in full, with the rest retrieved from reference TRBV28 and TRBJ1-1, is DVKVTQSSRYLVKRTGEKVFLECVQDMDHENMFWYRQDPGLGLRLIYFSYDVKMKEKGDIPEGYSVSREKKERFSLILESASTNQTSMYLCASSSGQPQEKAFFGQGTRLTVV.

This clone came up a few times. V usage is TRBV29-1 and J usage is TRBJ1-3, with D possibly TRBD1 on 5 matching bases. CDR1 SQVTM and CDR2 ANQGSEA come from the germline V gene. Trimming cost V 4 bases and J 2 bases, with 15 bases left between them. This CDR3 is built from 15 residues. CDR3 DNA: TGCAGCGTTGGGGACTTCCCGGGGACTGGAAACACCATATATTTT. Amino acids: CSVGDFPGTGNTIYF.

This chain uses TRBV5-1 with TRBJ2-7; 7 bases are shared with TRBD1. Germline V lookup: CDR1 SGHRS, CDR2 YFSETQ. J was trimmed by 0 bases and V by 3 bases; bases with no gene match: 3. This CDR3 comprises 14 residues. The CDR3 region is CASSWGQNSYEQYF. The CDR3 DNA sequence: TGCGCCAGCAGCTGGGGACAGAACTCCTACGAGCAGTACTTC.

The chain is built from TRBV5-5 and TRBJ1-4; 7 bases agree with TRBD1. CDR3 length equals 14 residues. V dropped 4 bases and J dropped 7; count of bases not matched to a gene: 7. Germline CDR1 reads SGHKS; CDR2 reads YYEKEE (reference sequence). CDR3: CASSGGDSGEKLFF. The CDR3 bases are TGTGCCAGCAGCGGCGGGGACAGTGGTGAAAAACTGTTTTTT.